The TCR beta chain described here comes from a study of monozygotic twins with inflammatory bowel disease. Study observations and caveats: IBD patients shared fewer clonotypes with other individuals than healthy twins, especially patients with disease activity signs.

UMIs that included a 6-nucleotide sample barcode were added by template switching, which took place during cDNA synthesis. TCRdb re-analyzed the 5' RACE reads; it lists each CDR3 protein once, without DNA. This table lists approximately 400,000 distinct CDR3 sequences. As for this clonotype: Its target is unknown.

Source material: blood. This TCR was recovered from a human donor with ulcerative colitis or Crohn's disease, or a healthy co-twin of an affected twin (not recorded which).

This CDR3 reads CASSVVALNNEQFF. The gene calls are TRBV9 and TRBJ2-1; TCRdb's D call of TRBD2 is untestable without DNA. CDR3 length: 14 amino acids. Germline CDR1 is SGDLS and CDR2 is YYNGEE.